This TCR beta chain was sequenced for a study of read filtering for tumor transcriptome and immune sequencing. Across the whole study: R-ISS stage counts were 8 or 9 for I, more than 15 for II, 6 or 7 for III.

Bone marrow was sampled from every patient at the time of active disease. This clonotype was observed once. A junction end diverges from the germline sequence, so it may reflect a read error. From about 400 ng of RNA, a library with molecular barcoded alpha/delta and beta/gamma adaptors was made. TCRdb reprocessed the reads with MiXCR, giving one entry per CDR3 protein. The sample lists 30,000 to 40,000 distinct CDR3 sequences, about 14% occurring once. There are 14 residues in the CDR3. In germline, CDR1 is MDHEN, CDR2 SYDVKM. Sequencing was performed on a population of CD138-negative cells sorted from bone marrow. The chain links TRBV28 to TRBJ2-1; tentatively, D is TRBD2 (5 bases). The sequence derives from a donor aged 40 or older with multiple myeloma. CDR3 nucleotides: TGTACCAGCAGTCTAGCAGTCCCGAACCATGAGCAGTTCTTC. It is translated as CTSSLAVPNHEQFF.